These T cell receptor beta chains were read from a single sample in a study of blood T cells in healthy people across ages. Via MiXCR, TCRdb re-called the 5' RACE reads, giving one row per CDR3 protein. Here the sample spans about 930,000 distinct CDR3 sequences, about 29% being singletons. These sequences were also reported in another study, on T cells of mothers and their children.

Sample: blood. The receptors come from a woman between 40 and 50 years old in good health. Both conserved end residues are part of each CDR3. The order of the fields is V gene, J gene, CDR3 protein.

V: TRBV7-9
J: TRBJ2-1
CDR3: CAHSEGTPNEQFF

V: TRBV20-1
J: TRBJ2-1
CDR3: CSARKRSGSRNEQFF

V: TRBV6-1
J: TRBJ2-7
CDR3: CASRDNRDYEQYF

V: TRBV29-1
J: TRBJ1-2
CDR3: CSVGDIYYGYTF

V: TRBV7-2
J: TRBJ2-1
CDR3: CASSLEVGGTVNEQFF

V: TRBV20-1
J: TRBJ2-7
CDR3: CSAPGLAGYEQYF

V: TRBV7-9
J: TRBJ1-1
CDR3: CASSLRSGNTEAFF

V: TRBV5-5
J: TRBJ1-5
CDR3: CASSLGPTGRGSNQPQHF

V: TRBV7-9
J: TRBJ1-5
CDR3: CASSTSTGGLDQPQHF

V: TRBV2
J: TRBJ2-5
CDR3: CASSNRDLQGTQYF

V: TRBV7-2
J: TRBJ1-5
CDR3: CASSSESQVGNQPQHF

V: TRBV30
J: TRBJ1-6
CDR3: CAWGEASSPLHF

V: TRBV9
J: TRBJ2-7
CDR3: CASSSQQGNEQYF

V: TRBV6-5
J: TRBJ1-4
CDR3: CASSYSTRQDHSREKLFF

V: TRBV28
J: TRBJ2-7
CDR3: CASSPTGAPYEQYF

V: TRBV14
J: TRBJ1-6
CDR3: CASSQGRENSPLHF

V: TRBV7-2
J: TRBJ1-5
CDR3: CASSSGGPTGQPQHF